This TCR beta chain was sequenced during a study of tumour-infiltrating T cells in Burkitt lymphoma. At the level of the study: All epidemiological Burkitt lymphoma subtypes were represented in the cohort. Overall and progression-free survival were predicted by productive clonality.

The CDR3 is made up of 15 amino acids. Trimming took off 5 bases at V and 4 bases at J, with 18 bases between the two ends. The V gene's germline CDR1 is LNHDA and CDR2 SQIVND (reference sequence). Assay used: immunoSEQ multiplex PCR; TCRdb lists only in-frame clones, some missing. The table includes approximately 46,000 clones, roughly 30% detected once. In regard to this clone: Its antigen is not identified.

Points from the study as a whole: Public clonotypes, several, appeared across numerous Burkitt lymphoma patients.

The receptor comes from a human donor with Burkitt lymphoma. The chain couples TRBV19 to TRBJ2-7; perhaps TRBD2 as D (5 bases). Sequencing was done on a sample of tumor tissue. The chain's CDR3 is CASSSSGVNIYEQYF. The CDR3 nucleotides read TGTGCCAGTAGTTCTTCCGGGGTGAACATTTACGAGCAGTACTTC.